This T cell receptor beta chain emerged from a study of T cells in Graves' hyperthyroidism and ophthalmopathy. Study-level findings and limits: It was a median 6.5 months before onset that the model predicted ophthalmopathy. In the blood, most expanded thyroid clonotypes above 0.001 appeared as well.

Regions amplified from RNA transcripts were the TCR beta CDR3 regions. TCR CDR3 regions were first amplified by RT-PCR with HTBI primers. Via MiXCR, TCRdb re-called the multiplex PCR reads, giving one row per CDR3 protein. The table includes hundreds of thousands of distinct CDR3 sequences, approximately 19% detected once. The CDR3 spans 15 residues. Germline-derived CDR1 and CDR2 are KGHSH and LQKENI. The ends were cut back, 2 bases at V and 5 bases at J, with 15 bases in the middle. This clonotype was detected many times. Antigen specificity is unknown. First hyperthyroidism diagnosis is when the blood sample was obtained, before any ophthalmopathy symptoms. The PBMCs had their origin in around 9.1 ml of fresh peripheral blood.

The source of this sequence is a woman in her forties or fifties with Graves' hyperthyroidism that later progressed to Graves' ophthalmopathy. Sequenced: blood. The chain has TRBV18 and TRBJ2-5; D ambiguous. CDR3 nucleotide sequence: TGTGCCAGCTCACCAATTGTAGCAGGCGGCGAGACCCAGTACTTC. It encodes CASSPIVAGGETQYF.